The rows below give T cell receptor beta chains drawn from one sample of a study of identical twins. MiXCR was run by TCRdb on the 5' RACE reads, yielding one entry per CDR3 protein. The sample lists over 200,000 distinct CDR3 sequences, under 12% seen once, with 10% in the top ten. Sequenced input: memory T cells sorted from blood. The receptors were gathered from a man in his forties or fifties in good health. Both conserved end residues are part of each CDR3. A D gene is named only where the DNA matches it firmly. For some rows the clone size is stated as once, few or many, or as a class when expanded; others skip it.

15,many,TRBD2,TRBJ2-1,TRBV28,TGTGCCAGCAGTAAGACTAGCGGGAGGATCAATGAGCAGTTCTTC,CASSKTSGRINEQFF
13,-,-,TRBJ2-7,TRBV10-3,TGTGCCATCAGTGACTCTCCGACGGGGGAGCAGTACTTC,CAISDSPTGEQYF
14,-,-,TRBJ1-1,TRBV5-5,TGTGCCAGCAGCCCGGTCTCCGCGAACACTGAAGCTTTCTTT,CASSPVSANTEAFF
14,-,TRBD1,TRBJ1-1,TRBV5-1,TGCGCCAGCAGCTGGGGACAGGGGGCGGTTGAAGCTTTCTTT,CASSWGQGAVEAFF
13,many,-,TRBJ2-7,TRBV20-1,TGCAGTGCCAAACTGCCCTCAGGGCTCGAGCAGTACTTC,CSAKLPSGLEQYF
12,-,-,TRBJ2-7,TRBV6-2/TRBV6-3,TGTGCCAGCAGTCCTATCAAATACGAGCAGTACTTC,CASSPIKYEQYF
14,-,TRBD1,TRBJ2-3,TRBV3-1,TGTGCCAGCAGTCACAGGGGGACACAAGGTACGCAGTATTTT,CASSHRGTQGTQYF
11,-,-,TRBJ2-5,TRBV7-9,TGTGCCAGCAGCTCAGGGTGGCCCCAGTACTTC,CASSSGWPQYF
16,many,TRBD1,TRBJ2-7,TRBV18,TGTGCCAGCTCAAGCCGGGACAGGGCAAAGGCCTACGAGCAGTACTTC,CASSSRDRAKAYEQYF
14,many,TRBD1,TRBJ1-3,TRBV5-1,TGCGCCAGCAGCCCCGGGACAGCTGGAAACACCATATATTTT,CASSPGTAGNTIYF
17,few,TRBD2,TRBJ2-3,TRBV13,TGTGCCAGCAGCGGACGACTAGCGGGGGGCCGGGGGGATACGCAGTATTTT,CASSGRLAGGRGDTQYF
12,-,-,TRBJ2-3,TRBV5-1,TGCGCCAGCAGCTCATTCTTGGATACGCAGTATTTT,CASSSFLDTQYF
14,many,-,TRBJ1-6,TRBV2,TGTGCCAGCAGTGAAGTCAGGGGCGGATCACCCCTCCACTTT,CASSEVRGGSPLHF
16,many,TRBD2,TRBJ2-1,TRBV11-2,TGTGCCAGCAGCTTAAGGGGGACTAGCGGGACCGGTGAGCAGTTCTTC,CASSLRGTSGTGEQFF
16,few,TRBD1,TRBJ2-3,TRBV5-6,TGTGCCAGCAGCAACACCAAAAGACAGGGGTCGGATACGCAGTATTTT,CASSNTKRQGSDTQYF
14,-,-,TRBJ2-3,TRBV7-7,TGTGCCAGCAGCTTGAGCCTGAGCACAGATACGCAGTATTTT,CASSLSLSTDTQYF
14,-,-,TRBJ1-1,TRBV20-1,TGCAGTGCTACTAGGGAACAGACAAACACTGAAGCTTTCTTT,CSATREQTNTEAFF
13,-,-,TRBJ1-1,TRBV6-1,TGTGCCAGCAGCGACAGGAGCAACACTGAAGCTTTCTTT,CASSDRSNTEAFF
14,-,TRBD1,TRBJ2-7,TRBV28,TGTGCCAGCAGTTGGACAGGGGGCGCCTACGCGCAGTACTTC,CASSWTGGAYAQYF
13,many,TRBD2,TRBJ2-3,TRBV2,TGTGCCAGCAGAGGACTAGAGGCAGATACGCAGTATTTT,CASRGLEADTQYF
15,many,-,TRBJ1-3,TRBV7-8,TGTGCCACCAGAAGCGACACCTACTCTGGAAACACCATATATTTT,CATRSDTYSGNTIYF
16,many,-,TRBJ2-4,TRBV27,TGTGCCAGCAGTCCCCAGCTAGCGCGAGCCAAAAACATTCAGTACTTC,CASSPQLARAKNIQYF
19,many,TRBD2,TRBJ2-3,TRBV12-3/TRBV12-4,TGTGCCAGCAGTCCAAATTCAATGCGGGAGGGCCTCAAAACAGATACGCAGTATTTT,CASSPNSMREGLKTDTQYF
12,many,-,TRBJ2-5,TRBV21-1,TGTGCCAGCAGCAAGAAGAAGACACCCTGGTACTTC,CASSKKKTPWYF
14,many,-,TRBJ1-1,TRBV6-2/TRBV6-3,TGTGCCAGCAGTTCCCGGCGGGGGAACACTGAAGCTTTCTTT,CASSSRRGNTEAFF
16,-,-,TRBJ1-4,TRBV4-1,TGCGCCAGCAGCCAAGAACAGCTCCGGGCTAGAGAAAAACTGTTTTTT,CASSQEQLRAREKLFF
15,many,TRBD1,TRBJ1-5,TRBV10-3,TGTGCCATCAGTGAGTCGGGACAGGGTAATCAGCCCCAGCATTTT,CAISESGQGNQPQHF
15,-,TRBD2,TRBJ2-1,TRBV12-3/TRBV12-4,TGTGCCAGCAACCCTTTAGCGGGAGAAAAGGGTGAGCAGTTCTTC,CASNPLAGEKGEQFF
14,-,TRBD1,TRBJ2-3,TRBV29-1,TGCAGCGTTGACGGACAGGGGGGCACAGATACGCAGTATTTT,CSVDGQGGTDTQYF
14,-,-,TRBJ2-7,TRBV6-2/TRBV6-3,TGTGCCAGTACCGACCCCACAGGAGCGTACGAGCAGTACTTC,CASTDPTGAYEQYF
14,few,TRBD2,TRBJ2-7,TRBV20-1,TGCAGTGCTAGAGTCCCTAGCGGGAGTGTCGAGCAGTACTTC,CSARVPSGSVEQYF
13,-,-,TRBJ2-2,TRBV29-1,TGCAGCGTTGTCCGGACGGTCACCGGGGAGCTGTTTTTT,CSVVRTVTGELFF
15,-,TRBD2,TRBJ2-1,TRBV4-3,TGCGCCAGCAGCGAAGTGGGAGGGCCGTACAATGAGCAGTTCTTC,CASSEVGGPYNEQFF
16,many,-,TRBJ2-4,TRBV28,TGTGCCAGCAGTCCATTACAAGACCTAGCCAAAAACATTCAGTACTTC,CASSPLQDLAKNIQYF
16,few,TRBD1,TRBJ2-7,TRBV6-2/TRBV6-3,TGTGCCAGCAGTTCCGCCCCGGGACAGGGAAACCGCGAGCAGTACTTC,CASSSAPGQGNREQYF
13,few,-,TRBJ1-5,TRBV7-2,TGTGCCAGCAGCTTTGATCAGACTCAGCCCCAGCATTTT,CASSFDQTQPQHF
13,-,-,TRBJ1-1,TRBV3-1,TGTGCCAGCAGCCAAAGCGGGGGCACTGAAGCTTTCTTT,CASSQSGGTEAFF
13,many,TRBD2,TRBJ2-2,TRBV5-1,TGCGCCAGCCGGCTAGCGGACACCGGGGAGCTGTTTTTT,CASRLADTGELFF
16,many,TRBD2,TRBJ2-1,TRBV4-1,TGCGCCAGCAGCCAAATTAGCGGGGGAACTTACAATGAGCAGTTCTTC,CASSQISGGTYNEQFF
13,many,-,TRBJ2-5,TRBV2,TGTGCCAGCACCTGGGGACCCCAAGAGACCCAGTACTTC,CASTWGPQETQYF
14,-,-,TRBJ2-5,TRBV20-1,TGCAGTGCTAGAGGGGGGCGGTGGGAAGAGACCCAGTACTTC,CSARGGRWEETQYF
14,few,-,TRBJ2-7,TRBV6-1,TGTGCCAGCCAACTCAACCGAGGGGTGGGCGAGCAGTACTTC,CASQLNRGVGEQYF
16,-,-,TRBJ1-5,TRBV30,TGTGCCTGGAGTGTATGGGGAGACAGATACAATCAGCCCCAGCATTTT,CAWSVWGDRYNQPQHF
13,many,TRBD1,TRBJ2-5,TRBV12-3/TRBV12-4,TGTGCCAGCAGGGGGACAGGGGCAGAGACCCAGTACTTC,CASRGTGAETQYF
13,-,-,TRBJ2-5,TRBV2,TGTGCCAGCAGTGAGGGCGGCCAAGAGACCCAGTACTTC,CASSEGGQETQYF
15,few,TRBD1,TRBJ2-3,TRBV7-6,TGTGCCAGCAGCCCTAGGACAGGGCGGACAGATACGCAGTATTTT,CASSPRTGRTDTQYF
15,-,-,TRBJ2-5,TRBV5-1,TGCGCCAGCAGCTTTGGGACTCCGGGGAGGGAGACCCAGTACTTC,CASSFGTPGRETQYF
15,many,TRBD2,TRBJ2-1,TRBV7-2,TGTGCCAGCAGCTTAGTACGGGGGGTCTACAATGAGCAGTTCTTC,CASSLVRGVYNEQFF
16,many,-,TRBJ1-5,TRBV28,TGTGCCAGCAGTCCTACCGATTTGAGCGGCAATCAGCCCCAGCATTTT,CASSPTDLSGNQPQHF
16,many,TRBD2,TRBJ2-3,TRBV24-1,TGTGCCACCAGTGACCCCGGGACTAGCGGCACAGATACGCAGTATTTT,CATSDPGTSGTDTQYF
13,many,-,TRBJ1-5,TRBV20-1,TGCAGTGCCTCGGGGTATAGCAATCAGCCCCAGCATTTT,CSASGYSNQPQHF
13,-,-,TRBJ2-3,TRBV20-1,TGCAGTGCTAGAGATCCCTATTTAGATACGCAGTATTTT,CSARDPYLDTQYF
14,-,-,TRBJ2-1,TRBV11-3,TGTGCCAGCAGCGCAAGCGCGGGTTACAATGAGCAGTTCTTC,CASSASAGYNEQFF
14,-,TRBD1,TRBJ1-1,TRBV19,TGTGCCAGTATTTCTCTTCGCTCAGGGGGTGAAGCTTTCTTT,CASISLRSGGEAFF
15,few,TRBD1,TRBJ1-3,TRBV12-3/TRBV12-4,TGTGCCAGCAGTACGCGACAGGGAGGTATCAACACCATATATTTT,CASSTRQGGINTIYF